This record looks at one T cell receptor beta chain sequence and its context. Trimming pared 4 bases from V and 4 bases from J, leaving 4 bases between. The CDR3 runs to 11 residues. Germline-derived CDR1 and CDR2 are MNHEY and SVGAGI. These data originate in a study of cytomegalovirus exposure and HLA in healthy donors. On the study more broadly: From HLA-typed donors, an early data release held approximately 85 million unique TCRs. Around 77% of 350 to 400 genotyped donors fell in the Caucasian-associated ancestry cluster.

60 Vbeta and 13 Jbeta primers were used in PCR. TCRdb keeps only in-frame clones here, not all; method: immunoSEQ multiplex PCR. The sample gives over 130,000 clones, 63% of which show up once; approximately 6.5% is in the top ten. The sequencing sample was made of PBMCs. The TCR originated in a woman in her sixties in good health and CMV-seropositive. J is TRBJ1-2 and V is TRBV6-5; D is undetermined. CDR3 coding DNA: TGTGCCAGCAGTTCGGTCTATGGCTACACCTTC. This gives the protein CASSSVYGYTF.